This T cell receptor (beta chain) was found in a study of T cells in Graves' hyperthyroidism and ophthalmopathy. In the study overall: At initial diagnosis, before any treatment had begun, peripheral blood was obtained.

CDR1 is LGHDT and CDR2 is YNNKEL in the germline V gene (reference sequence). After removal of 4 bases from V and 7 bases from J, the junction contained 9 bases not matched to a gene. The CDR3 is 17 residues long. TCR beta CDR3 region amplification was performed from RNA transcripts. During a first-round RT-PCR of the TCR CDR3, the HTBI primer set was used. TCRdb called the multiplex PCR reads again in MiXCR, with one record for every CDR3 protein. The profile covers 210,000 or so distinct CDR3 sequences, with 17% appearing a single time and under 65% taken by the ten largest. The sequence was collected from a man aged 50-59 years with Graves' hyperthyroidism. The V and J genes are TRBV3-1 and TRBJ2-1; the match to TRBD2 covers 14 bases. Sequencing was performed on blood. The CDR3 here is CASSLTSGRVNGNEQFF. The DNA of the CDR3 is TGTGCCAGCAGCCTGACTAGCGGGAGGGTCAATGGGAATGAGCAGTTCTTC.